This TCR beta chain came from a study of identical twins. Between the trimmed V and J ends, which lost 5 bases and 6 bases, there was a span of 19 bases. The CDR3 has 15 amino acids. Looked up from germline, CDR1 is SEHNR and CDR2 is FQNEAQ (reference sequence). A single record per CDR3 protein comes from TCRdb applying MiXCR to the 5' RACE reads. The table records 1.5 million to 2 million distinct CDR3 sequences, around 33% of them present only once. This clonotype was seen a handful of times. The J gene is TRBJ1-1, the V gene TRBV7-9, with D unclear. The sample comprised cord blood. The receptor's source is a newborn girl in good health. DNA of the CDR3: TGTGCCAGCAGCCCCGCTGTGTCGGGGAAAGCTGAAGCTTTCTTT. This translates into CASSPAVSGKAEAFF.